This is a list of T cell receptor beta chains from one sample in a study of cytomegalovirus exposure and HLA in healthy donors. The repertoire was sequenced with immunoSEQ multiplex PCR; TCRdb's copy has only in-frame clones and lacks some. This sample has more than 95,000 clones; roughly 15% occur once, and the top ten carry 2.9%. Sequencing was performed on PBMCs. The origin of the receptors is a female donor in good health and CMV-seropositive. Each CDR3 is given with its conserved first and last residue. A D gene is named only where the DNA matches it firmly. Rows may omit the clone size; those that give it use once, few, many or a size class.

CDR3nt: TGCGCCAGCAGCTTGGGCGGGCTAACCAGCACAGATACGCAGTATTTT; CDR3aa: CASSLGGLTSTDTQYF; j_gene: TRBJ2-3; abundance: .; v_gene: TRBV5-1; d_gene: .
CDR3nt: TGTGCCAGTAGTCTCCCCGCGACAGGAAGTACTGAAGCTTTCTTT; CDR3aa: CASSLPATGSTEAFF; j_gene: TRBJ1-1; abundance: .; v_gene: TRBV19; d_gene: .
CDR3nt: TGCAGCGACTTAGTCCTCTCCACAGATACGCAGTATTTT; CDR3aa: CSDLVLSTDTQYF; j_gene: TRBJ2-3; abundance: few; v_gene: TRBV29-1; d_gene: .
CDR3nt: TGTGCCAGCAGCTTGGCCAGCGGGAGCGTCTACGAGCAGTACTTC; CDR3aa: CASSLASGSVYEQYF; j_gene: TRBJ2-7; abundance: .; v_gene: TRBV5-8; d_gene: TRBD2
CDR3nt: TGTGCCAGCAGCCGACTAGCGGGAGTGGTAGAGCAGTACTTC; CDR3aa: CASSRLAGVVEQYF; j_gene: TRBJ2-7; abundance: few; v_gene: TRBV2; d_gene: TRBD2
CDR3nt: TGCGCCAGCAGCCAAGCACCGACTAGCGCGTACGAGCAGTACTTC; CDR3aa: CASSQAPTSAYEQYF; j_gene: TRBJ2-7; abundance: .; v_gene: TRBV4-3; d_gene: TRBD2
CDR3nt: TGTGCCAGCAGTCTGCGGACTGCAGATCAGCCCCAGCATTTT; CDR3aa: CASSLRTADQPQHF; j_gene: TRBJ1-5; abundance: few; v_gene: TRBV27; d_gene: .
CDR3nt: TGTGCCACCAGCAGAGCAGGGACAGACTACGAGCAGTACTTC; CDR3aa: CATSRAGTDYEQYF; j_gene: TRBJ2-7; abundance: .; v_gene: TRBV15; d_gene: TRBD1
CDR3nt: TGTGCCAGCAGCTTAGACAGGGCCCGCAATCAGCCCCAGCATTTT; CDR3aa: CASSLDRARNQPQHF; j_gene: TRBJ1-5; abundance: few; v_gene: TRBV7-6; d_gene: .
CDR3nt: TGTGCCTGGAGTGTATGGGGGGGAGGAACTAATGAAAGACTGTTTTTT; CDR3aa: CAWSVWGGGTNERLFF; j_gene: TRBJ1-4; abundance: .; v_gene: TRBV30; d_gene: .
CDR3nt: TGTGCCAGCAGTTTTGCCGGGAACACTGAAGCTTTCTTT; CDR3aa: CASSFAGNTEAFF; j_gene: TRBJ1-1; abundance: .; v_gene: TRBV28; d_gene: .
CDR3nt: TGTGCCAGCAGTCTTACTAGTGGCTCCTACGAGCAGTACTTC; CDR3aa: CASSLTSGSYEQYF; j_gene: TRBJ2-7; abundance: .; v_gene: TRBV27; d_gene: .
CDR3nt: TGTGCCTGGTCCACCCGGCGGGGGGGCACAGATACGCAGTATTTT; CDR3aa: CAWSTRRGGTDTQYF; j_gene: TRBJ2-3; abundance: few; v_gene: TRBV30; d_gene: TRBD2
CDR3nt: TGTGCCAGCAGTTTGGCGGGACTACCCTACGAGCAGTACTTC; CDR3aa: CASSLAGLPYEQYF; j_gene: TRBJ2-7; abundance: few; v_gene: TRBV27; d_gene: TRBD2
CDR3nt: TGTGCCAGTGGAGCGTATTCCGGGACAGCCTACGAGCAGTACTTC; CDR3aa: CASGAYSGTAYEQYF; j_gene: TRBJ2-7; abundance: .; v_gene: TRBV19; d_gene: TRBD1
CDR3nt: TGTGCCAGCAGGGGAGGGAACACCGGGGAGCTGTTTTTT; CDR3aa: CASRGGNTGELFF; j_gene: TRBJ2-2; abundance: .; v_gene: TRBV5-4; d_gene: .
CDR3nt: TGTGCCAGCAGCCCCCCCGGGACTAGGGGCGGCGATACGCAGTATTTT; CDR3aa: CASSPPGTRGGDTQYF; j_gene: TRBJ2-3; abundance: .; v_gene: TRBV7-2; d_gene: TRBD2
CDR3nt: TGTGCCAGCAGTTACTCGAGCGGGAGCCTCACAGATACGCAGTATTTT; CDR3aa: CASSYSSGSLTDTQYF; j_gene: TRBJ2-3; abundance: few; v_gene: TRBV6-5; d_gene: TRBD2
CDR3nt: TGTGCCAGCAGCTTATGGGCAGGGGAAGTTTTCTTT; CDR3aa: CASSLWAGEVFF; j_gene: TRBJ1-1; abundance: once; v_gene: TRBV7-2; d_gene: .
CDR3nt: TGTGCCAGCAGCGAGAGGGAGGGGGAGGGAAACACTGAAGCTTTCTTT; CDR3aa: CASSEREGEGNTEAFF; j_gene: TRBJ1-1; abundance: few; v_gene: TRBV7-9; d_gene: .
CDR3nt: TGTGCCTGGACCGGGGGTGGGGAAGCTTTCTTT; CDR3aa: CAWTGGGEAFF; j_gene: TRBJ1-1; abundance: .; v_gene: TRBV30; d_gene: .
CDR3nt: TGTGCCAGCAGCGTAGTCGCTCATGGGGCAGCTGGCTACACCTTC; CDR3aa: CASSVVAHGAAGYTF; j_gene: TRBJ1-2; abundance: few; v_gene: TRBV9; d_gene: .
CDR3nt: TGTGCCACAAGCTGGGGACTAGGAGGGACGGAGCAGTACTTC; CDR3aa: CATSWGLGGTEQYF; j_gene: TRBJ2-7; abundance: .; v_gene: TRBV2; d_gene: TRBD2
CDR3nt: TGTGCCAGCAGCTTACGTGGGGGGGGCTACGGCAAAAACATTCAGTACTTC; CDR3aa: CASSLRGGGYGKNIQYF; j_gene: TRBJ2-4; abundance: few; v_gene: TRBV7-2; d_gene: .
CDR3nt: TGTGCCAGCAGGACTAGCGGGGGAGGGGCCCAAGAGACCCAGTACTTC; CDR3aa: CASRTSGGGAQETQYF; j_gene: TRBJ2-5; abundance: few; v_gene: TRBV2; d_gene: TRBD2
CDR3nt: TGTGCCAGCAGCGGACCGGACAGCCCCTTAGAAGCTTTCTTT; CDR3aa: CASSGPDSPLEAFF; j_gene: TRBJ1-1; abundance: .; v_gene: TRBV7-2; d_gene: .
CDR3nt: TGTGCCAGTAACCGGGCCGGAGGCTTCTACGAGCAGTACTTC; CDR3aa: CASNRAGGFYEQYF; j_gene: TRBJ2-7; abundance: few; v_gene: TRBV28; d_gene: .
CDR3nt: TGTGCCAGCCAGACAGTCTTCCTCTACGAGCAGTACTTC; CDR3aa: CASQTVFLYEQYF; j_gene: TRBJ2-7; abundance: many; v_gene: TRBV2; d_gene: .
CDR3nt: TGTGCCAGCAGCCCACGTAGCCACCAACTCTACGAGCAGTACTTC; CDR3aa: CASSPRSHQLYEQYF; j_gene: TRBJ2-7; abundance: many; v_gene: TRBV7-9; d_gene: .
CDR3nt: TGCGCCAGCAGCCAAGATCCGGGACTAGCGGGGCGATCTAGCACAGATACGCAGTATTTT; CDR3aa: CASSQDPGLAGRSSTDTQYF; j_gene: TRBJ2-3; abundance: .; v_gene: TRBV4-3; d_gene: TRBD2
CDR3nt: TGTGCCAGCAGCTACGCCCGCGGGGGGCAAGAGACCCAGTACTTC; CDR3aa: CASSYARGGQETQYF; j_gene: TRBJ2-5; abundance: .; v_gene: TRBV13; d_gene: TRBD2
CDR3nt: TGTGCCAGTCGACGAGGCTACGAGCAGTACTTC; CDR3aa: CASRRGYEQYF; j_gene: TRBJ2-7; abundance: .; v_gene: TRBV7-9; d_gene: .
CDR3nt: TGTGCCAGCAGCAGCCGGACAGGGCGGAACGAGCAGTACTTC; CDR3aa: CASSSRTGRNEQYF; j_gene: TRBJ2-7; abundance: few; v_gene: TRBV5-4; d_gene: TRBD1
CDR3nt: TGTGCCAGTAGTATTTTCCCTAGCGGGGGGTCAGATACGCAGTATTTT; CDR3aa: CASSIFPSGGSDTQYF; j_gene: TRBJ2-3; abundance: few; v_gene: TRBV19; d_gene: TRBD2
CDR3nt: TGTGCCAGCAGTGAAATAATAGGGGACAGGGCCAAATATGGCTACACCTTC; CDR3aa: CASSEIIGDRAKYGYTF; j_gene: TRBJ1-2; abundance: few; v_gene: TRBV6-1; d_gene: TRBD1
CDR3nt: TGTGCCAGCAGTAAATACGCCGGGACAAATGAAGCTTTCTTT; CDR3aa: CASSKYAGTNEAFF; j_gene: TRBJ1-1; abundance: .; v_gene: TRBV6-5; d_gene: .
CDR3nt: TGCGCCAGCAGCTTTGGGGGGGGGTCCTACGAGCAGTACTTC; CDR3aa: CASSFGGGSYEQYF; j_gene: TRBJ2-7; abundance: .; v_gene: TRBV5-1; d_gene: TRBD2